This is a list of T cell receptor beta chains from one sample in a study of blood T cell repertoires in COVID-19. Produced via immunoSEQ multiplex PCR; TCRdb's table is partial and in-frame only. The repertoire consists of about 300,000 clones, with about 85% occurring once and the leading ten covering approximately 1.9%. The sequenced material came from PBMCs or T cells enriched from blood (not recorded which). These receptors came from a woman aged 25 to 39 who had been exposed to COVID-19. The CDR3 runs from the conserved cysteine through the conserved F or W. A D gene is named only where the DNA matches it firmly. A row's size may be missing; if present it is once, few, many or a size class.

>TRBD1|TRBV5-1|-|TRBJ1-3
TGCGCCAGCAGTCAGGACAGGACGGGAAACACCATATATTTT
CASSQDRTGNTIYF
>TRBD1|TRBV25-1|-|TRBJ2-3
TGTGCCAGCAGTGAGTGGACAGGAGGCACAGATACGCAGTATTTT
CASSEWTGGTDTQYF
>-|TRBV7-9|once|TRBJ2-4
TGTGCCAGCAGCTTACTATCCGGGACCAAAAACATTCAGTACTTC
CASSLLSGTKNIQYF
>TRBD1|TRBV27|-|TRBJ1-5
TGTGCCAGCAGTTTACTACCACAGGGGCGTCAGCCCCAGCATTTT
CASSLLPQGRQPQHF
>-|TRBV29-1|-|TRBJ1-4
TGCAGCGTTGACGGTCGGGGGAAAAATGAAAAACTGTTTTTT
CSVDGRGKNEKLFF
>-|TRBV7-8|-|TRBJ1-4
TGTGCCAGCAGCTTGTCGCGGAAGACTAATGAAAAACTGTTTTTT
CASSLSRKTNEKLFF
>-|TRBV19|-|TRBJ1-5
TGTGCCAGTATCGGGGACAACAATCAGCCCCAGCATTTT
CASIGDNNQPQHF
>TRBD1|TRBV12-3/TRBV12-4|-|TRBJ1-3
TGTGCCAGCAGCCATAGACAGGGTGGTACCATATATTTT
CASSHRQGGTIYF
>-|TRBV5-1|-|TRBJ1-1
TGCGCCAGCAGCTTGGCGACAAGGATGTACACTGAAGCTTTCTTT
CASSLATRMYTEAFF
>TRBD1|TRBV7-9|-|TRBJ2-7
TGTGCCAGCAGCGGAGACAGGGCCCCCGAGCAGTACTTC
CASSGDRAPEQYF
>-|TRBV28|-|TRBJ2-4
TGTGCCAGCAGTACATCGGCGGAGGAGGGTAAAAACATTCAGTACTTC
CASSTSAEEGKNIQYF
>-|TRBV29-1|-|TRBJ1-1
TGCAGCGTAGGGAGGAACACTGAAGCTTTCTTT
CSVGRNTEAFF
>TRBD2|TRBV6-5|-|TRBJ2-5
TGTGCCAGCACTATGCCGGGACTAGAATTCGGGACCCAGTACTTC
CASTMPGLEFGTQYF
>TRBD2|TRBV2|-|TRBJ2-7
TGTGCCAGCAGAGCGGGAGTCTCCTACGAGCAGTACTTC
CASRAGVSYEQYF
>-|TRBV3-1/TRBV3-2|-|TRBJ1-6
TGTGCCAGCAGCCAGTCCACAGGGATCAATAATTCACCCCTCCACTTT
CASSQSTGINNSPLHF
>TRBD2|TRBV9|-|TRBJ2-7
TGTGCCAGCAGCCCCCGGACTAGCGCCGCCTACGAGCAGTACTTC
CASSPRTSAAYEQYF
>TRBD1|TRBV19|-|TRBJ1-2
TGTGCCAGTAGCCACCGGGACAGGGGGCTCCCTAACTATGGCTACACCTTC
CASSHRDRGLPNYGYTF
>-|TRBV7-8|-|TRBJ1-1
TGTGCCAGCAGCCCCCGTCCGGGGGGAAGAACTGAAGCTTTCTTT
CASSPRPGGRTEAFF
>-|TRBV20-1|-|TRBJ2-7
TGCAGTGCTAGTGCTAGCGCCGACATCAACGAGCAGTACTTC
CSASASADINEQYF
>-|TRBV28|-|TRBJ1-6
TGTGCCGGGTCGACAGACCATTCACCCCTCCACTTT
CAGSTDHSPLHF
>-|TRBV5-1|-|TRBJ2-7
TGCGCCAGCAGCTTGTCAGGGAACTACGAGCAGTACTTC
CASSLSGNYEQYF
>-|TRBV5-1|-|TRBJ2-7
TGCGCCAGCAGCCCGGCAGGCAGCAACGAGCAGTACTTC
CASSPAGSNEQYF